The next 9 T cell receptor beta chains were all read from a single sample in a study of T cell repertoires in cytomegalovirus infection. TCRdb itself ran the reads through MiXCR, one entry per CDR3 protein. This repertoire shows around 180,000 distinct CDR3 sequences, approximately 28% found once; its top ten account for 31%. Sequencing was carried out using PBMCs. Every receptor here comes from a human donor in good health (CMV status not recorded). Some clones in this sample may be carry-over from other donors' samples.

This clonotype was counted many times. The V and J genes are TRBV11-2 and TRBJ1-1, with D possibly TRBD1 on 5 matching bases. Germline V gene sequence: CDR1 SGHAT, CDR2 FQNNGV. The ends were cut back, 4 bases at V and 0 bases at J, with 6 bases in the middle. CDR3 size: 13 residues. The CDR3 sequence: CASSWGMNTEAFF. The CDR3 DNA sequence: TGTGCCAGCAGCTGGGGCATGAACACTGAAGCTTTCTTT.

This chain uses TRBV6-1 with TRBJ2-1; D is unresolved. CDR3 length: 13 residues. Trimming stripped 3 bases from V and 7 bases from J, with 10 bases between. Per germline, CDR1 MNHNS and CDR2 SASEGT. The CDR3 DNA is TGTGCCAGCAGTGAGGAGTTTTGGAATGAGCAGTTCTTC. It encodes CASSEEFWNEQFF.

The CDR3 DNA reads as TGTGCCAGCAGTTTTTCCACTAGCGGCAACAATGAGCAGTTCTTC. This encodes CASSFSTSGNNEQFF. The chain joins TRBV12-3 or TRBV12-4 to TRBJ2-1; 8 bases match TRBD2. The junction had 6 bases not matched to a gene; V was cut back by 3 bases and J by 5 bases. The CDR3 spans 15 residues.

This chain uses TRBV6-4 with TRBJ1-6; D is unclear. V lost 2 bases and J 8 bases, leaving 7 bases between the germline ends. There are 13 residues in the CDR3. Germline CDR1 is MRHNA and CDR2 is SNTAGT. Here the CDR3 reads CASSDRVDSPLHF. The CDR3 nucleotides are TGTGCCAGCAGTGACAGGGTGGATTCACCCCTCCACTTT.

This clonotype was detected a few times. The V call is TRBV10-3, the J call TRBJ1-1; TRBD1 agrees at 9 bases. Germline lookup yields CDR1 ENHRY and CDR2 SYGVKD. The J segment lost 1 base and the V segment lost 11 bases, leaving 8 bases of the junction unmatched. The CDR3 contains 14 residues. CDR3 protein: CASGQGPGNTEAFF. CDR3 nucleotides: TGTGCCTCCGGACAGGGGCCTGGGAACACTGAAGCTTTCTTT.

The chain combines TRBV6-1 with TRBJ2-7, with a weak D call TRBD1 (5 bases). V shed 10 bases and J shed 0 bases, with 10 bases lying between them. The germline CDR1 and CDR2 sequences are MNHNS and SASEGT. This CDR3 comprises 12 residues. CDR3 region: CATRTPSYEQYF. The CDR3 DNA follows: TGTGCCACCCGGACACCCTCCTACGAGCAGTACTTC.

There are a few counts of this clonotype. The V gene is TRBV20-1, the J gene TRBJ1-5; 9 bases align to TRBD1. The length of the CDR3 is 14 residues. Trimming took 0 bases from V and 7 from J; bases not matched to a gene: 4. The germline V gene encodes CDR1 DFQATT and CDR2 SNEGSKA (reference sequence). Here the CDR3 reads CSARETGGEQPQHF. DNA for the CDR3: TGCAGTGCTAGAGAGACAGGGGGTGAACAGCCCCAGCATTTT.

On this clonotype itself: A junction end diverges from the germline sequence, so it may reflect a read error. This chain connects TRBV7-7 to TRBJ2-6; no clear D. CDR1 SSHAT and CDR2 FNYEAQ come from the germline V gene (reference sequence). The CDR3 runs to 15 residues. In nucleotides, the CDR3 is TGTGCTAGCAGCTTAGGGCACTCTGGGGCCAACGTCCTGACTTTC. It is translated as CASSLGHSGANVLTF.

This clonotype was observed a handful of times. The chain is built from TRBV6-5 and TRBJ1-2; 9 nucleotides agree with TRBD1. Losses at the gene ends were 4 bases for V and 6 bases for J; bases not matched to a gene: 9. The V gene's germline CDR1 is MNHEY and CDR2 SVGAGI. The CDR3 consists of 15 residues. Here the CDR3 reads CASSFAGQGRDGYTF. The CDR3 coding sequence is TGTGCCAGCAGTTTTGCGGGACAGGGTAGAGATGGCTACACCTTC.